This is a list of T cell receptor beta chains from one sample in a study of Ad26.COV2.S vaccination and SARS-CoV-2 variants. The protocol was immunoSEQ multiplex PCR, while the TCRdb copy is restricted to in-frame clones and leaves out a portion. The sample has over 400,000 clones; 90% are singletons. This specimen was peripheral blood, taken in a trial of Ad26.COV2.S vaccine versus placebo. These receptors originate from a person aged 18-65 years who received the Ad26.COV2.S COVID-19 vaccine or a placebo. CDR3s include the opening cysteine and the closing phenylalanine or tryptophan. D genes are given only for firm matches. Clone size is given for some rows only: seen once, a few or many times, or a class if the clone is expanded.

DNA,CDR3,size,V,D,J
TGTGCCAGTAGTGAGAAAGGGGCCAACGTCCTGACTTTC,CASSEKGANVLTF,NA,TRBV19,NA,TRBJ2-6
TGTGCCAGCAGCTTAGCGAGCGGGAGGGACATTCAGTACTTC,CASSLASGRDIQYF,few,TRBV7-8,TRBD2,TRBJ2-4
TGTGCCAGCAGCCACGGGGCGGGAGTGCAAGAGACCCAGTACTTC,CASSHGAGVQETQYF,NA,TRBV2,TRBD2,TRBJ2-5
TGTGCCATCAGTGAAATAGGGATGGGCACTGAAGCTTTCTTT,CAISEIGMGTEAFF,NA,TRBV10-3,NA,TRBJ1-1
TGTGCCAGCAGCTCCGGGACTAGCGGGCTACAGCAGTTCTTC,CASSSGTSGLQQFF,NA,TRBV7-2,TRBD2,TRBJ2-1
TGTGCCAGCAGCTTAATAAGGGCAGGGGGCACAGATACGCAGTATTTT,CASSLIRAGGTDTQYF,NA,TRBV7-2,NA,TRBJ2-3
TGTGCCAGCAGCTCGGCTTTAGCCTACGAGCAGTACTTC,CASSSALAYEQYF,once,TRBV7-9,NA,TRBJ2-7
TGTGCCAGTAGGACTCAGGGGACCCCTGGAAACACCATATATTTT,CASRTQGTPGNTIYF,NA,TRBV19,NA,TRBJ1-3
TGTGCCAGCAGCTTAGTTGGGACTAGCGCCTACAATGAGCAGTTCTTC,CASSLVGTSAYNEQFF,NA,TRBV7-2,TRBD2,TRBJ2-1
TGTGCCAGTCCTAGCAGGGTTGGGGCCAACGTCCTGACTTTC,CASPSRVGANVLTF,NA,TRBV7-9,NA,TRBJ2-6
TGTGCCAGCTCCCAATACAGCACAGATACGCAGTATTTT,CASSQYSTDTQYF,NA,TRBV18,NA,TRBJ2-3
TGTGCCAGCACCCTAAACCGGGGGTCTGAAGCTTTCTTT,CASTLNRGSEAFF,NA,TRBV7-3,NA,TRBJ1-1
TGCGCCAGCAGCTTTGGACTAGCGGGCGATGAGCAGTTCTTC,CASSFGLAGDEQFF,once,TRBV5-1,TRBD2,TRBJ2-1
TGTGCCAGCAGGGTGAGACAGGGGACTAATGAAAAACTGTTTTTT,CASRVRQGTNEKLFF,NA,TRBV2,TRBD1,TRBJ1-4
TGTGCCAGCAGCTTGACGTTCGGTGAGCAGTTCTTC,CASSLTFGEQFF,NA,TRBV5-4,NA,TRBJ2-1
TGTGCCAGCAGTTACGCTATTAGCAATCAGCCCCAGCATTTT,CASSYAISNQPQHF,few,TRBV6-2/TRBV6-3,NA,TRBJ1-5
TGTGCCAGCAGCCAAGAATCCGGGACTAGCGGGAGGGCCATGAGCGCCTACGAGCAGTACTTC,CASSQESGTSGRAMSAYEQYF,NA,TRBV14,TRBD2,TRBJ2-7
TGTGCCAGCAGTTTATCTGTGAGTGAAGCTTTCTTT,CASSLSVSEAFF,NA,TRBV28,NA,TRBJ1-1
TGTGCCAGCAGTCCAGCGGCTAGCGGGACATCCTACGAGCAGTACTTC,CASSPAASGTSYEQYF,NA,TRBV28,TRBD2,TRBJ2-7
TGTGCCAGCTCCAGTGCGGGTGGAGGAAACACCATATATTTT,CASSSAGGGNTIYF,NA,TRBV7-3,NA,TRBJ1-3
TGTGCCAGCAGCGGGGACAGGGGTTGGGAGACCCAGTACTTC,CASSGDRGWETQYF,NA,TRBV5-6,TRBD1,TRBJ2-5
TGTGCCAGCAGTGATCCCGGACTATCGAATGGCTACACCTTC,CASSDPGLSNGYTF,NA,TRBV25-1,NA,TRBJ1-2
TGTGCCAGCAGTGAGATAGGGACGGTACTATACAATGAGCAGTTCTTC,CASSEIGTVLYNEQFF,NA,TRBV2,NA,TRBJ2-1
TGTGCCAGCAGCCAACAGGGGGCTTATACTGAAGCTTTCTTT,CASSQQGAYTEAFF,few,TRBV14,TRBD1,TRBJ1-1
TGTGCCAGTATCGCGGGCGGGGAGCTGTTTTTT,CASIAGGELFF,NA,TRBV19,NA,TRBJ2-2
TGTGCCAGCAGTCCCCCCCCCGGGGTAAGCTCCTACGAGCAGTACTTC,CASSPPPGVSSYEQYF,NA,TRBV28,NA,TRBJ2-7
TGTGCCACCAGCAGAGAGTTGTTGGGATCGGATACGCAGTATTTT,CATSRELLGSDTQYF,NA,TRBV15,NA,TRBJ2-3
TGTGCCAGCAGATTCGCACGGGACACTGAAGCTTTCTTT,CASRFARDTEAFF,NA,TRBV5-4,NA,TRBJ1-1
TGCAGCGTTCGCCCTCGGCCCTACGAGCAGTACTTC,CSVRPRPYEQYF,NA,TRBV29-1,NA,TRBJ2-7
TGTGCCAGCCCAACTAAACGGTCCTACGAGCAGTACTTC,CASPTKRSYEQYF,NA,TRBV27,NA,TRBJ2-7
TGTGCCAGCAGCTTAGCCCGGACAGACTATAGCAATCAGCCCCAGCATTTT,CASSLARTDYSNQPQHF,once,TRBV7-2,NA,TRBJ1-5
TGCGCCAGCAGCGCTTGGGACAGGGGTTCCACTGAAGCTTTCTTT,CASSAWDRGSTEAFF,NA,TRBV5-1,TRBD1,TRBJ1-1
TGTGCCAGCAGCTTGGGGGGACAGGGAGGCTACGAGCAGTACTTC,CASSLGGQGGYEQYF,NA,TRBV7-6,TRBD1,TRBJ2-7
TGTGCCACCATGCCCCGGGACAGGAGCTCCTACGAGCAGTACTTC,CATMPRDRSSYEQYF,NA,TRBV24-1,TRBD1,TRBJ2-7
TGCGCCAGCAGCGCTACGGGACTAGCGGGGAGCACAGATACGCAGTATTTT,CASSATGLAGSTDTQYF,NA,TRBV5-1,TRBD2,TRBJ2-3
TGTGCCAGCAGTGATTTGGGACAGGGGTGGGAGACCCAGTACTTC,CASSDLGQGWETQYF,NA,TRBV6-1,TRBD1,TRBJ2-5
TGCAGCGTTGAAGATCTACAGGGCTACCAAGAGACCCAGTACTTC,CSVEDLQGYQETQYF,NA,TRBV29-1,NA,TRBJ2-5
TGTGCCATCAGGGGCGGACTAGAGAACACCGGGGAGCTGTTTTTT,CAIRGGLENTGELFF,NA,TRBV10-3,TRBD2,TRBJ2-2
TGTGCCAGCAGTCCTGGACTAGCGGGAGCTGGAGATACGCAGTATTTT,CASSPGLAGAGDTQYF,NA,TRBV7-2,TRBD2,TRBJ2-3